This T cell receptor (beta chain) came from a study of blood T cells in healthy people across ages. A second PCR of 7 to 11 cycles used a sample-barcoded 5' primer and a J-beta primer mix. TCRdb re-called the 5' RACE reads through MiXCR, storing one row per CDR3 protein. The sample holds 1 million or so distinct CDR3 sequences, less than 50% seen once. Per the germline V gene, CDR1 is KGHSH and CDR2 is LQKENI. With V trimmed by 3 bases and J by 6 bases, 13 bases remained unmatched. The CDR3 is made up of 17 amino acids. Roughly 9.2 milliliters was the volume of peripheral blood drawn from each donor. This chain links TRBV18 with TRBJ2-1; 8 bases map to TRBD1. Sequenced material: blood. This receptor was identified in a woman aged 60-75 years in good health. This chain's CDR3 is CASSPLLQGEWVNEQFF. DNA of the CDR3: TGTGCCAGCTCACCCCTACTACAGGGGGAGTGGGTCAATGAGCAGTTCTTC.